These T cell receptor beta chains were read from a single sample in a study of blood T cell repertoires in COVID-19. Only in-frame clones appear in the TCRdb table, and some are missing; sequencing was by immunoSEQ multiplex PCR. The sample lists around 140,000 clones; over 60% were seen once. Sequenced material: peripheral blood. The receptors were gathered from a man between 50 and 59 years old with acute or convalescent COVID-19. CDR3s include the opening cysteine and the closing phenylalanine or tryptophan. D genes are given only for firm matches. A clone size is listed for some rows: how often the clone was seen (once, few, many), or a class if it is expanded.

v_call: TRBV30; clone_size: NA; j_call: TRBJ2-3; d_call: TRBD2; cdr3_aa: CAWSVGAGGLDTQYF; cdr3_nt: TGTGCCTGGAGTGTAGGAGCGGGGGGGTTAGATACGCAGTATTTT
v_call: TRBV5-1; clone_size: NA; j_call: TRBJ2-3; d_call: NA; cdr3_aa: CASSLAAGQTSTDTQYF; cdr3_nt: TGCGCCAGCAGCTTGGCGGCAGGGCAAACTAGCACAGATACGCAGTATTTT
v_call: TRBV2; clone_size: NA; j_call: TRBJ1-2; d_call: NA; cdr3_aa: CASSDEPF; cdr3_nt: TGTGCCAGCAGTGACGAGCCCTTC
v_call: TRBV6-5; clone_size: NA; j_call: TRBJ1-1; d_call: TRBD1; cdr3_aa: CASFLQGQGATEAFF; cdr3_nt: TGTGCCAGCTTCCTTCAGGGACAGGGGGCAACTGAAGCTTTCTTT
v_call: TRBV6-4; clone_size: many; j_call: TRBJ2-2; d_call: TRBD1; cdr3_aa: CASSRTGRTGELFF; cdr3_nt: TGTGCCAGCAGTCGGACAGGGCGGACCGGGGAGCTGTTTTTT
v_call: TRBV27; clone_size: once; j_call: TRBJ1-2; d_call: NA; cdr3_aa: CASSLSAGHGGYTF; cdr3_nt: TGTGCCAGCAGTTTATCGGCGGGTCACGGTGGCTACACCTTC
v_call: TRBV27; clone_size: NA; j_call: TRBJ1-4; d_call: NA; cdr3_aa: CASSLRAGLSEKLFF; cdr3_nt: TGTGCCAGCAGTTTAAGGGCAGGGTTAAGTGAAAAACTGTTTTTT
v_call: TRBV9; clone_size: NA; j_call: TRBJ2-5; d_call: NA; cdr3_aa: CASSVSWQPGETQYF; cdr3_nt: TGTGCCAGCAGCGTATCGTGGCAGCCGGGGGAGACCCAGTACTTC
v_call: TRBV19; clone_size: NA; j_call: TRBJ2-6; d_call: TRBD1; cdr3_aa: CASRAGGLSGANVLTF; cdr3_nt: TGTGCCAGTAGAGCAGGGGGCCTCTCTGGGGCCAACGTCCTGACTTTC
v_call: TRBV5-1; clone_size: few; j_call: TRBJ2-2; d_call: TRBD1; cdr3_aa: CASSLAADRGNTGELFF; cdr3_nt: TGCGCCAGCAGCTTGGCCGCGGACAGGGGAAACACCGGGGAGCTGTTTTTT
v_call: TRBV30; clone_size: many; j_call: TRBJ1-5; d_call: NA; cdr3_aa: CAWNLGDPFLQPQHF; cdr3_nt: TGTGCCTGGAACCTAGGGGATCCCTTCCTTCAGCCCCAGCATTTT
v_call: TRBV7-8; clone_size: few; j_call: TRBJ1-6; d_call: NA; cdr3_aa: CASSLVVGGGSYNSPLHF; cdr3_nt: TGTGCCAGCAGCTTAGTGGTCGGGGGGGGCTCCTATAATTCACCCCTCCACTTT
v_call: TRBV2; clone_size: NA; j_call: TRBJ2-7; d_call: TRBD1; cdr3_aa: CASIPDRGPYEQYF; cdr3_nt: TGTGCCAGCATTCCGGACAGGGGGCCCTACGAGCAGTACTTC
v_call: TRBV14; clone_size: NA; j_call: TRBJ2-2; d_call: TRBD2; cdr3_aa: CASSQAGGGAGELFF; cdr3_nt: TGTGCCAGCAGCCAAGCGGGGGGGGGCGCCGGGGAGCTGTTTTTT
v_call: TRBV7-9; clone_size: NA; j_call: TRBJ1-2; d_call: TRBD1; cdr3_aa: CASSFAGTGVLVGGYTF; cdr3_nt: TGTGCCAGCAGCTTTGCCGGGACAGGGGTCCTGGTTGGCGGCTACACCTTC
v_call: TRBV7-9; clone_size: NA; j_call: TRBJ2-1; d_call: TRBD1; cdr3_aa: CASSLAQGARYNEQFF; cdr3_nt: TGTGCCAGCAGCTTAGCGCAGGGGGCGCGATACAATGAGCAGTTCTTC
v_call: TRBV10-3; clone_size: NA; j_call: TRBJ2-1; d_call: TRBD2; cdr3_aa: CATGLAVHYNEQFF; cdr3_nt: TGTGCCACCGGACTAGCGGTACATTACAATGAGCAGTTCTTC
v_call: TRBV5-1; clone_size: few; j_call: TRBJ2-5; d_call: TRBD2; cdr3_aa: CASSVTSGGRQETQYF; cdr3_nt: TGCGCCAGCAGCGTGACTAGCGGGGGGAGGCAAGAGACCCAGTACTTC
v_call: TRBV9; clone_size: NA; j_call: TRBJ2-1; d_call: TRBD2; cdr3_aa: CASSLRLAGGHNEQFF; cdr3_nt: TGTGCCAGCAGCCTCCGACTAGCGGGGGGGCACAATGAGCAGTTCTTC
v_call: TRBV5-4; clone_size: NA; j_call: TRBJ2-1; d_call: TRBD2; cdr3_aa: CASSLAWLAGGPLDNEQFF; cdr3_nt: TGTGCCAGCAGCTTGGCTTGGTTAGCGGGGGGGCCTCTCGACAATGAGCAGTTCTTC
v_call: TRBV6-6; clone_size: NA; j_call: TRBJ1-1; d_call: NA; cdr3_aa: CASSLGQGDTEAFF; cdr3_nt: TGTGCCAGCAGTCTCGGGCAGGGTGACACTGAAGCTTTCTTT
v_call: TRBV27; clone_size: NA; j_call: TRBJ2-5; d_call: TRBD1; cdr3_aa: CASSKGTEETQYF; cdr3_nt: TGTGCCAGCAGTAAAGGGACAGAAGAGACCCAGTACTTC
v_call: TRBV3-1/TRBV3-2; clone_size: few; j_call: TRBJ2-3; d_call: TRBD2; cdr3_aa: CASSHSGGYTDTQYF; cdr3_nt: TGTGCCAGCAGCCATAGCGGGGGGTACACAGATACGCAGTATTTT
v_call: TRBV4-2; clone_size: NA; j_call: TRBJ2-5; d_call: TRBD2; cdr3_aa: CASSQASGGARGETQYF; cdr3_nt: TGTGCCAGCAGCCAAGCGAGCGGGGGGGCCCGGGGGGAGACCCAGTACTTC
v_call: TRBV14; clone_size: NA; j_call: TRBJ2-3; d_call: NA; cdr3_aa: CASRRGQPELGDTQYF; cdr3_nt: TGTGCCAGCAGACGAGGACAGCCAGAACTTGGAGATACGCAGTATTTT
v_call: TRBV9; clone_size: NA; j_call: TRBJ2-2; d_call: NA; cdr3_aa: CASSASGLVTGELFF; cdr3_nt: TGTGCCAGCAGCGCTTCAGGGCTGGTGACCGGGGAGCTGTTTTTT
v_call: TRBV18; clone_size: NA; j_call: TRBJ1-2; d_call: TRBD1; cdr3_aa: CASSPPGTGGNYGYTF; cdr3_nt: TGTGCCAGCTCACCACCCGGGACAGGGGGCAACTATGGCTACACCTTC
v_call: TRBV5-4; clone_size: once; j_call: TRBJ2-5; d_call: NA; cdr3_aa: CASSLGGVGQETQYF; cdr3_nt: TGTGCCAGCAGCTTGGGGGGGGTGGGACAAGAGACCCAGTACTTC
v_call: TRBV12-3/TRBV12-4; clone_size: few; j_call: TRBJ1-2; d_call: NA; cdr3_aa: CASSLVQRYGYTF; cdr3_nt: TGTGCCAGCAGTTTAGTGCAGCGCTATGGCTACACCTTC
v_call: TRBV10-1; clone_size: NA; j_call: TRBJ2-1; d_call: NA; cdr3_aa: CASSTGSNEQFF; cdr3_nt: TGCGCCAGCAGTACAGGGAGCAATGAGCAGTTCTTC